These T cell receptor beta chains were read from a single sample in a study of blood T cell repertoires in COVID-19. Data came from immunoSEQ multiplex PCR; TCRdb stores just in-frame clones and leaves some out. The sample holds about 58,000 clones, 85% seen once. Specimen: peripheral blood. The origin of the receptors is a human donor in a cohort sampled during active COVID-19. Both conserved end residues are part of each CDR3. Each record gives: V gene, D gene, CDR3 protein. A D gene is named only where the DNA matches it firmly.

>TRBV10-3|.
CAISTGVETQYF
>TRBV4-1|.
CASSQGQTSSGANVLTF
>TRBV7-6|.
CASSLDQYGTDTQYF
>TRBV7-2|.
CASSLGRGNTGELFF
>TRBV7-9|.
CASSWGSGDGYTF
>TRBV7-9|TRBD1
CASSSTPGQGNTEAFF
>TRBV9|TRBD1
CASSLGTGGRGETQYF
>TRBV3-1/TRBV3-2|.
CASRARGRQETQYF
>TRBV5-1|TRBD1
CASSWGQGAQETQYF
>TRBV6-5|.
CATRGTSTDTQYF
>TRBV7-2|.
CASSQVGQPYGYTF
>TRBV7-9|.
CASSPERSSYEQYF
>TRBV3-1/TRBV3-2|.
CASSQYQAGIDEQFF
>TRBV5-1|.
CASSLTSGNQPQHF
>TRBV21-1|.
CASSKVGGDRAGDEQFF
>TRBV2|.
CASNGPGQSSYNEQFF
>TRBV5-4|TRBD2
CASSSGTSGRYEQYF
>TRBV5-1|.
CASSFGNYNEQFF
>TRBV6-6|TRBD2
CASSYGGGSYNEQFF
>TRBV11-2|.
CASSSLRKAPAYEQYF
>TRBV5-4|TRBD1
CASSLGQGRPEAFF
>TRBV6-2/TRBV6-3|.
CASSSAQGSYGYTF
>TRBV28|TRBD1
CASSLRGTGSYEQYF
>TRBV19|TRBD1
CATRGDRILSGANVLTF
>TRBV6-5|.
CASSPWDAGSTEAFF
>TRBV10-3|.
CAISELGYGELFF
>TRBV19|TRBD2
CASKGTSGDNEQFF
>TRBV29-1|.
CSVDSRYNEQFF
>TRBV7-6|.
CASSASEGSGNTIYF
>TRBV11-2|TRBD1
CASSRDRGQFSAGYTF
>TRBV6-4|TRBD2
CASSDSMAGAYNEQFF
>TRBV30|.
CAWSVHQGMNTEAFF
>TRBV20-1|.
CSASPDMNTEAFF
>TRBV5-1|.
CASSLERGADGYTF
>TRBV19|.
CASTGGLGNTIYF
>TRBV7-2|.
CASSARPSPNEQFF
>TRBV4-1|.
CASSQEDGGYGYTF
>TRBV28|TRBD1
CASSYTGELGYTF
>TRBV4-1|.
CASSQVSRVSPLHF
>TRBV3-1/TRBV3-2|.
CASSQDSARGPRFNEQFF
>TRBV13|TRBD2
CASSSGLAGAFSYNEQFF
>TRBV11-3|.
CASSLRGTARAFF